This TCR beta chain came from a study of T-cell memory formation after mild COVID-19. Findings and caveats of the study: Among CD4+ contracting clones, most were CM and EM, and CD8+ ones EMRA. Cross-reactive memory apparently joined, as some responding clones appeared in pre-infection memory.

Employing constant-segment primers, 5'RACE generated TCR alpha and TCR beta cDNA libraries bearing sample barcodes and UMIs. From the 5' RACE reads, TCRdb called clonotypes with MiXCR, one entry per CDR3 protein. The sample lists about 430,000 distinct CDR3 sequences, roughly 17% occurring once. This clonotype was seen only a few times. The target antigen is unknown. The CDR3 is 14 amino acids. Germline-derived CDR1 and CDR2 are MDHEN and SYDVKM. V lost 5 bases to trimming and J lost 10 bases, with 18 bases between them. The sequence was obtained from a man between 18 and 29 years old who had mild COVID-19 (a few samples of this study predate the infection). Cell type and time point are not known. Sequenced material: PBMCs or a T cell subset sorted from them (not recorded which). The chain carries TRBV28 and TRBJ2-1, with D uncertain. The CDR3 sequence is CASSARLELREQFF. CDR3 nucleotide sequence: TGTGCCAGCAGTGCCCGACTGGAACTACGCGAGCAGTTCTTC.